This T cell receptor (beta chain) was identified in a study of OX40 agonist ivuxolimab in advanced cancers. About the study: Hepatocellular carcinoma, melanoma, renal cell or head and neck cancer was diagnosed in the dose-escalation patients. Findings of the study overall: Clonal expansion among partial responders at 0.1-3.0 mg/kg ranked near the lowest.

A note on this clone: The antigen remains undetermined.

Produced via immunoSEQ multiplex PCR; TCRdb's table is partial and in-frame only. The sample shows 45,000 to 65,000 clones, 75% to 90% of them seen only once. In germline, CDR1 is SGHTA, CDR2 FQGTGA. The germline V and J ends were trimmed by 5 bases and 3 bases, with 13 bases remaining between them. CDR3 size: 14 residues. This TCR was sampled from an adult with an advanced solid tumor such as melanoma, head and neck, liver or kidney cancer. This rearrangement joins TRBV7-3 to TRBJ2-5; the D call may be TRBD1 or TRBD2 (5 bases each). The specimen comprised CD4+ or CD8+ T cells sorted from blood, sampled in a trial of the OX40 agonist ivuxolimab. The CDR3 DNA reads TGTGCCAGCAGCCCCCGGGGCAACGAAGAGACCCAGTACTTC. As protein: CASSPRGNEETQYF.